The TCR beta chain under discussion was sequenced for a study of blood T cell repertoires in COVID-19. Turning to the study itself: The samples span acute and convalescent COVID-19 from the United States, Italy and Spain.

Trimming at V came to 5 bases and at J to 0 bases, leaving 9 bases not matched to a gene. CDR1 SGHDT and CDR2 YYEEEE come from the germline V gene. The CDR3 sequence is 16 residues long. Those who participated ranged in age from about 18 to 89 years and resided in about two dozen US areas. Participants' own reports of clinical history determined their cohort assignment. Generated by immunoSEQ multiplex PCR, the TCRdb table keeps only in-frame clones and is missing some. The table shows about 480,000 clones, with approximately 88% occurring only once. This TCR came from a woman aged 40 to 55 who had recovered from COVID-19. This chain uses TRBV5-6 with TRBJ1-1; 8 nucleotides agree with TRBD1. Source material: PBMCs or T cells enriched from blood (not recorded which). CDR3 sequence (DNA): TGTGCCAGCAGAATTGCAGGGGGCGCGATGAACACTGAAGCTTTCTTT. It specifies CASRIAGGAMNTEAFF.